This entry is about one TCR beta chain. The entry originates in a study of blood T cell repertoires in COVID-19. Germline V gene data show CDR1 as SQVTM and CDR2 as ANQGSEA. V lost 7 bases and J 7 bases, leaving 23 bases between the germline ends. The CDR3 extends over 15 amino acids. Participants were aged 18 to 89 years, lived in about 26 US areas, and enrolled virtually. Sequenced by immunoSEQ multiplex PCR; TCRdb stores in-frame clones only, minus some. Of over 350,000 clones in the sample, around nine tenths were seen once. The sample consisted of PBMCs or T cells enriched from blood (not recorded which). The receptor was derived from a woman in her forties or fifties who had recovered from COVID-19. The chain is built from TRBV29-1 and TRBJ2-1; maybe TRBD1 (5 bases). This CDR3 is CSGNDQGKRVNEQFF. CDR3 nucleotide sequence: TGCAGCGGCAACGATCAGGGAAAAAGAGTAAATGAGCAGTTCTTC.